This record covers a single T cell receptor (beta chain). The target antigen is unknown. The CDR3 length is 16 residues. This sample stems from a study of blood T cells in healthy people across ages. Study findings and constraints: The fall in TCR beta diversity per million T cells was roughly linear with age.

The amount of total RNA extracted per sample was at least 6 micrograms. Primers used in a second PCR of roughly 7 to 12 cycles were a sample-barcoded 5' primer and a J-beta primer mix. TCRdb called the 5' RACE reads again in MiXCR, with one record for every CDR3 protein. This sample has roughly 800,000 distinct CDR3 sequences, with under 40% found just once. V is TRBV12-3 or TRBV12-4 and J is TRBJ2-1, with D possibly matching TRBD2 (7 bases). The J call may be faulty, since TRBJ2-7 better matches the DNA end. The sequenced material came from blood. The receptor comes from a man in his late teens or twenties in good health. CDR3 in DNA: TGTGCCAGCAGTCCTTTAGGGGGGGAGCCCTACAATGAGCAGTACTTC. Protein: CASSPLGGEPYNEQYF.